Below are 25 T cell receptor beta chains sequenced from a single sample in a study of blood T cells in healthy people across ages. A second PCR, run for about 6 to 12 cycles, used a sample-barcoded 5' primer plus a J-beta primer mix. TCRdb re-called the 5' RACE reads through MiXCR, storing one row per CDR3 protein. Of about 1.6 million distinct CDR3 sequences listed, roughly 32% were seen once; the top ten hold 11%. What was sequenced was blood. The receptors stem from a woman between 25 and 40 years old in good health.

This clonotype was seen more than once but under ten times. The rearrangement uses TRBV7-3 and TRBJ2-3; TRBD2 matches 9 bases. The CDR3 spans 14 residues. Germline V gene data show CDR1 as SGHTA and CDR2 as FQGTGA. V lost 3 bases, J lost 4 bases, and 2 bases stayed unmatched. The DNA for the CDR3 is TGTGCCAGCAGCTTTAGCGGGGGATCAGATACGCAGTATTTT. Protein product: CASSFSGGSDTQYF. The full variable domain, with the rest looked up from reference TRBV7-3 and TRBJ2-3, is GAGVSQTPSNKVTEKGKYVELRCDPISGHTALYWYRQSLGQGPEFLIYFQGTGAADDSGLPNDRFFAVRPEGSVSTLKIQRTERGDSAVYLCASSFSGGSDTQYFGPGTRLTVL.

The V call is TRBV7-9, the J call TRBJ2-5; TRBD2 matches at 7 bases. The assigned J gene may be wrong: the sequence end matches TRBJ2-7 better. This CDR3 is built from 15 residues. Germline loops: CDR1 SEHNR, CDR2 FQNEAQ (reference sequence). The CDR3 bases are TGTGCCAGCAGCTTAGAAGCGGGGCCCTGGAACGAGCAGTACTTC. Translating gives CASSLEAGPWNEQYF.

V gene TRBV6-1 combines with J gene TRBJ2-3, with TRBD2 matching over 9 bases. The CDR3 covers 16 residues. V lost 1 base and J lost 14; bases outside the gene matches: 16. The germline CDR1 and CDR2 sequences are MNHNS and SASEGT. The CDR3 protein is CASSEVGLAGSDGLYF. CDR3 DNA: TGTGCCAGCAGTGAAGTCGGGCTAGCGGGGAGCGACGGGCTGTATTTT.

The CDR3, as DNA: TGCGCCAGCAGCCAATCCGGGACTAGCGTCTCCTACAATGAGCAGTTCTTC. It yields the protein CASSQSGTSVSYNEQFF. The chain uses TRBV4-1 and TRBJ2-1; 10 bases agree with TRBD2. The CDR3 has 17 residues. Trimming took 2 bases from V and 0 from J; bases not matched to a gene: 4. Germline V gene lookup returns CDR1 MGHRA and CDR2 YSYEKL.

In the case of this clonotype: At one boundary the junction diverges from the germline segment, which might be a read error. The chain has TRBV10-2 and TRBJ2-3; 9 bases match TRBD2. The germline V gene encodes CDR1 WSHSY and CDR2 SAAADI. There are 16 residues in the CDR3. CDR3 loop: CAGSERSSGSGDTQYF. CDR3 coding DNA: TGCGCCGGCAGCGAGCGCAGTAGCGGGAGTGGAGATACGCAGTATTTT.

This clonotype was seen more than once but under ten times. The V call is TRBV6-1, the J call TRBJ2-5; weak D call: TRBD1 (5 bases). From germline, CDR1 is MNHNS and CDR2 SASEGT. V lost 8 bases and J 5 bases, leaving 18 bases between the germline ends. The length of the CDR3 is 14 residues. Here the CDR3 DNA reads TGTGCCAGCGAGTGGGGCCGCGGCTCGGAGACCCAGTACTTC. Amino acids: CASEWGRGSETQYF.

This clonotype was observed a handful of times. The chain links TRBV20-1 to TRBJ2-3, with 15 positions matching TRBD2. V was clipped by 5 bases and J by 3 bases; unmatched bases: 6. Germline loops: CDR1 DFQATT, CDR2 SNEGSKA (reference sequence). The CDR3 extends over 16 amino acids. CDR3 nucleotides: TGCAGTGCTCGGACTAGCGGGGGGGGATCTACAGATACGCAGTATTTT. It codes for CSARTSGGGSTDTQYF.

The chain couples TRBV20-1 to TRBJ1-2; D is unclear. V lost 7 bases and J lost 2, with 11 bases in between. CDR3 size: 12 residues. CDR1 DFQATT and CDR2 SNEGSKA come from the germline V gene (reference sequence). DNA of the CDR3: TGCAGTGTGGAGAGACCGAACTATGGCTACACCTTC. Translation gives CSVERPNYGYTF.

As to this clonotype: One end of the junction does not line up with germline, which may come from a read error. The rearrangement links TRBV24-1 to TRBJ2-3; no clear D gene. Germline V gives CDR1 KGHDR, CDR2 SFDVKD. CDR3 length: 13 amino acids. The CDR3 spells CVTSDKSLDTQYF. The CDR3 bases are TGTGTCACCAGTGACAAGAGCCTCGATACGCAGTATTTT.

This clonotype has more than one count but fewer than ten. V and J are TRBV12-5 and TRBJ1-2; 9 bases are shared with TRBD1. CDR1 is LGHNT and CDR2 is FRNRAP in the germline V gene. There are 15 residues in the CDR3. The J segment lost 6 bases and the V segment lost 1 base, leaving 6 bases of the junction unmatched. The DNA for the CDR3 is TGTGCTAGTGGTTTGGCGACGGGACAGGGAAATGGCTACACCTTC. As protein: CASGLATGQGNGYTF. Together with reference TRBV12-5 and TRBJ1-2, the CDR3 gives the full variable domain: DARVTQTPRHKVTEMGQEVTMRCQPILGHNTVFWYRQTMMQGLELLAYFRNRAPLDDSGMPKDRFSAEMPDATLATLKIQPSEPRDSAVYFCASGLATGQGNGYTFGSGTRLTVV.

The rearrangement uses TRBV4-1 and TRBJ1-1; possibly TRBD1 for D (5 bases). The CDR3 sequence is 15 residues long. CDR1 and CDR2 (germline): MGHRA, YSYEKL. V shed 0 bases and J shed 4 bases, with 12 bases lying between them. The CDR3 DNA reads TGCGCCAGCAGCCAAGATATGGGGGACCTCACTGAAGCTTTCTTT. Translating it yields CASSQDMGDLTEAFF.

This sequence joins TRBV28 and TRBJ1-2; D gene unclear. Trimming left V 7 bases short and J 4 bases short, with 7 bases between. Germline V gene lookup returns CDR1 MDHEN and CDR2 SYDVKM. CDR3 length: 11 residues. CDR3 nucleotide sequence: TGTGCCAGCAATAAGGGCTATGGCTACACCTTC. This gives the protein CASNKGYGYTF.

The CDR3 sequence: CASSYAGRVDEQYF. As DNA, the CDR3 is TGTGCCAGCAGTTACGCGGGAAGAGTCGACGAGCAGTACTTC. The chain carries TRBV6-5 and TRBJ2-7, with D possibly TRBD2 on 6 matching bases. V gave up 2 bases and J gave up 5 bases, with 13 bases separating them. The germline CDR1 and CDR2 sequences are MNHEY and SVGAGI. The CDR3 sequence is 14 residues long.

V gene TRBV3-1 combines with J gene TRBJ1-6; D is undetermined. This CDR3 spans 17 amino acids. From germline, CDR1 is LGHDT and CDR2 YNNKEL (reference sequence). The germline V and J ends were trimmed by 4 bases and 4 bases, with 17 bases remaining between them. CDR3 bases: TGTGCCAGCAGCCGTACCCCACAGTCCCAGTATAATTCACCCCTCCACTTT. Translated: CASSRTPQSQYNSPLHF.

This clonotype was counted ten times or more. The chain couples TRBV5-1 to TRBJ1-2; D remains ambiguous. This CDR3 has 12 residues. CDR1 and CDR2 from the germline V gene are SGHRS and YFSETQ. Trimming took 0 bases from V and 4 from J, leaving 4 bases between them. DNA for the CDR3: TGCGCCAGCAGCTTGGAGGGCTATGGCTACACCTTC. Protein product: CASSLEGYGYTF.

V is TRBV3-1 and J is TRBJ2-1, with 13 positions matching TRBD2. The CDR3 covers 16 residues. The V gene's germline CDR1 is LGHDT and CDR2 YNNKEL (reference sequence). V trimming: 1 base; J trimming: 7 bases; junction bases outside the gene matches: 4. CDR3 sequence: CASSQGMGLAGNEQFF. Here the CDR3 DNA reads TGTGCCAGCAGCCAAGGGATGGGACTAGCGGGAAATGAGCAGTTCTTC.

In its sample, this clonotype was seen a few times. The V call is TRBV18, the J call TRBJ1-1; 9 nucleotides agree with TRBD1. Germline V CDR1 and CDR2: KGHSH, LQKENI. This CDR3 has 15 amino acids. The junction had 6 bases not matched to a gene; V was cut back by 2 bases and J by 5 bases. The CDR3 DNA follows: TGTGCCAGCTCACCAGTAGAGGACAGGGGTACTGAAGCTTTCTTT. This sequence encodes CASSPVEDRGTEAFF. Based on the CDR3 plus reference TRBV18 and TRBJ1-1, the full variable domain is NAGVMQNPRHLVRRRGQEARLRCSPMKGHSHVYWYRQLPEEGLKFMVYLQKENIIDESGMPKERFSAEFPKEGPSILRIQQVVRGDSAAYFCASSPVEDRGTEAFFGQGTRLTVV.

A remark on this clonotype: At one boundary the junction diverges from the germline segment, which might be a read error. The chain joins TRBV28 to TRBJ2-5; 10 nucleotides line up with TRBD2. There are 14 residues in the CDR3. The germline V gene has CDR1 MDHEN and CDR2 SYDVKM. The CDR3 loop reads CTSTLAGAQETQYF. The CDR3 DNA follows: TGTACCAGCACCCTAGCGGGGGCCCAAGAGACCCAGTACTTC.

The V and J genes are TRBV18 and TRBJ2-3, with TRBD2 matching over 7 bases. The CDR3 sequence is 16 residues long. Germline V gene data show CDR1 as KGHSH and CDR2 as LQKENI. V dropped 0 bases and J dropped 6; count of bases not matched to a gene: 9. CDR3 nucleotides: TGTGCCAGCTCACCACCCTGGGAGGGCATAATGGATACGCAGTATTTT. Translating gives CASSPPWEGIMDTQYF.

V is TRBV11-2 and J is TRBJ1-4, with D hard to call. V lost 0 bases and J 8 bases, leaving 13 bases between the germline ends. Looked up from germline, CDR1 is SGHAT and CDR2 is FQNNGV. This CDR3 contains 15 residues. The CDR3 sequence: CASSLDASVLEKLFF. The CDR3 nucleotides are TGTGCCAGCAGCTTAGACGCCAGTGTACTAGAAAAACTGTTTTTT.

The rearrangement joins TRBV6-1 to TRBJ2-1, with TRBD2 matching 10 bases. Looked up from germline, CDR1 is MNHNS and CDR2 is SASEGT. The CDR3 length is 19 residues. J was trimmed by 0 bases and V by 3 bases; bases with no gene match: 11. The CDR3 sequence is CASSEGTSVPLSSYNEQFF. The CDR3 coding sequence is TGTGCCAGCAGTGAGGGGACTAGCGTCCCGCTAAGCTCCTACAATGAGCAGTTCTTC.

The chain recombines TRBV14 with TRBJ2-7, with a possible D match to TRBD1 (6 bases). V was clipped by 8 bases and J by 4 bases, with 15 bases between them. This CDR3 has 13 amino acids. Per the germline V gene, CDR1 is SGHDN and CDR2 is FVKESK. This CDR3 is CASAQGPSYEQYF. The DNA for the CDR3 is TGTGCCAGCGCGCAGGGGCCTTCATACGAGCAGTACTTC.

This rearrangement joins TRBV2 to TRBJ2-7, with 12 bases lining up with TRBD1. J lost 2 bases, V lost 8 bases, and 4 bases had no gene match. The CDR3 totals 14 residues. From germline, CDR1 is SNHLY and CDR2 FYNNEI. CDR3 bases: TGTGCCAGCCTAAGGGACAGGGGGCCCTACGAGCAGTACTTC. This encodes CASLRDRGPYEQYF.

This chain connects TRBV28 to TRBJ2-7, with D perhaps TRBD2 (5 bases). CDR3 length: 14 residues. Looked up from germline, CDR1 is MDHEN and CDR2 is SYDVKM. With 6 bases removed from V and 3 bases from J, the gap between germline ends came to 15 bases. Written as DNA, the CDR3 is TGTGCCAGCAGCCCGATGGGGAGTCTCTACGAGCAGTACTTC. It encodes CASSPMGSLYEQYF.

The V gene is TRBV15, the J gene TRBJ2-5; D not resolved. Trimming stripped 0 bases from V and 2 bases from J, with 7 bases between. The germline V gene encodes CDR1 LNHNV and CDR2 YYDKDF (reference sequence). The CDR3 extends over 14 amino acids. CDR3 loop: CATSRDRRQETQYF. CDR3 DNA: TGTGCCACCAGCAGAGATAGGAGACAAGAGACCCAGTACTTC.